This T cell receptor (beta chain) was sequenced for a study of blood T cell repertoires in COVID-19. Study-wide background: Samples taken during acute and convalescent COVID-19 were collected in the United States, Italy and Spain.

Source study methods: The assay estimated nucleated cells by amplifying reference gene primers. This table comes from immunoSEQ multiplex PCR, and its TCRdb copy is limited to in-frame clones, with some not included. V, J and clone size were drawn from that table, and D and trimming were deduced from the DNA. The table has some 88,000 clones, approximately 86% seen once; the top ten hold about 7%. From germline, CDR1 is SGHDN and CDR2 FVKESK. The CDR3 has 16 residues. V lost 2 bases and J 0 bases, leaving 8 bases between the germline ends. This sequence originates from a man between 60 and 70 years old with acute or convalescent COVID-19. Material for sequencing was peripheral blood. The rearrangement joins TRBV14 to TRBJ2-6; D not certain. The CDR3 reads CASSQTRNSGANVLTF. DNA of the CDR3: TGTGCCAGCAGCCAAACCAGGAACTCTGGGGCCAACGTCCTGACTTTC.